The next 9 T cell receptor beta chains were all read from a single sample in a study of a mutant IDH1 vaccine in newly diagnosed glioma (dated by TCRdb to about 2021). The time point label of this sample denotes: baseline, week 1 (first vaccination visit). The meaning of the sample's treatment or condition label: pre-vaccination baseline after standard-of-care therapy. Receptor amplification or capture employed the immunoSEQ multiplex PCR assay. TCRdb mirrors the immuneACCESS table, restricted to in-frame sequences. Some clones are absent from its copies; in checked studies, under half trace to an unresolved V gene, and the reason for the others is unknown. The sample includes around 100,000 clones, with about 80% observed a single time. The ten most abundant clones make up about 5.3% of the sample. The sample consisted of PBMCs, taken from a glioma patient treated with radiotherapy, temozolomide or both. These receptors originate from a man aged 35 to 55 with glioma. Some clones in this sample may be carry-over from other donors' samples.

This clone is a singleton in its sample. The rearrangement uses TRBV29-1 and TRBJ2-1; D not certain. Germline CDR1 is SQVTM and CDR2 is ANQGSEA. V shed 8 bases and J shed 4 bases, with 9 bases lying between them. The CDR3 sequence is 11 residues long. This CDR3 is CSQEWYNEQFF. In DNA form, the CDR3 reads TGCAGCCAGGAGTGGTACAATGAGCAGTTCTTC.

There are a few counts of this clone. DNA of the CDR3: TGTGCCAGCAGCCGGACCGGGGGTTCGAACACCGGGGAGCTGTTTTTT. This translates into CASSRTGGSNTGELFF. The chain joins TRBV5-6 to TRBJ2-2, with TRBD2 as a possible D gene (6 bases). Trimming shortened V by 4 bases and J by 0 bases, and 13 bases separated the two germline ends. Germline V CDR1 and CDR2: SGHDT, YYEEEE. The CDR3 totals 16 residues. Based on the CDR3 plus reference TRBV5-6 and TRBJ2-2, the full variable domain is DAGVTQSPTHLIKTRGQQVTLRCSPKSGHDTVSWYQQALGQGPQFIFQYYEEEERQRGNFPDRFSGHQFPNYSSELNVNALLLGDSALYLCASSRTGGSNTGELFFGEGSRLTVL.

The chain is built from TRBV7-8 and TRBJ1-5; D is uncertain. Trimming took off 5 bases at V and 4 bases at J, with 9 bases between the two ends. The CDR3 extends over 13 amino acids. Germline values: CDR1 SGHVS, CDR2 FQNEAQ. The CDR3 here is CASSPSPNQPQHF. The CDR3 DNA is TGTGCCAGCAGCCCCTCCCCAAATCAGCCCCAGCATTTT.

J is TRBJ1-5 and V is TRBV28; perhaps TRBD1 as D (6 bases). CDR1 is MDHEN, CDR2 SYDVKM, per germline. The CDR3 has 13 amino acids. V was pared by 4 bases and J by 7 bases, with 11 bases between. As DNA, the CDR3 is TGTGCCAGCAGTTGGGGGGCGAGGCAGCCCCAGCATTTT. The encoded protein is CASSWGARQPQHF.

The chain uses TRBV5-1 and TRBJ2-5; D unclear. Germline CDR1 reads SGHRS; CDR2 reads YFSETQ. CDR3 length: 14 residues. V lost 2 bases and J 1 base, leaving 9 bases between the germline ends. The CDR3 sequence: CASSFGQPQETQYF. The DNA of the CDR3 is TGCGCCAGCAGCTTCGGCCAGCCCCAAGAGACCCAGTACTTC.

Ten or more counts support this clone. The rearrangement joins TRBV7-6 to TRBJ2-2; no clear D. Trimming took off 5 bases at V and 10 bases at J, with 8 bases between the two ends. Germline CDR1 reads SGHVS; CDR2 reads FNYEAQ. This CDR3 region has 11 residues. The CDR3 DNA is TGTGCCAGCAGCGCCGCAGCGGAGCTGTTTTTT. Its protein is CASSAAAELFF.

This rearrangement joins TRBV2 to TRBJ2-2; 8 positions agree with TRBD1. There are 15 residues in the CDR3. Germline V lookup: CDR1 SNHLY, CDR2 FYNNEI. V lost 7 bases to trimming and J lost 3 bases; unmatched junction nucleotides: 7. The CDR3 sequence is CASNIQGGDTGELFF. CDR3 in DNA: TGTGCCAGCAACATACAGGGGGGCGACACCGGGGAGCTGTTTTTT.

The chain carries TRBV2 and TRBJ1-5; the match to TRBD1 covers 8 bases. There are 15 residues in the CDR3. Germline CDR1 is SNHLY and CDR2 is FYNNEI. After removal of 5 bases from V and 5 bases from J, the junction contained 8 bases not matched to a gene. CDR3 sequence (DNA): TGTGCCAGCAGTCACCGGACAGGGAGTTATCAGCCCCAGCATTTT. This codes for CASSHRTGSYQPQHF.

The rearrangement uses TRBV7-8 and TRBJ1-6, with 7 nucleotides matching TRBD1. Germline V gene lookup returns CDR1 SGHVS and CDR2 FQNEAQ. Germline trimming cut 7 bases from V and 6 bases from J; bases unmatched to any gene: 9. CDR3 length: 15 residues. In DNA, the CDR3 is TGTGCCAGCACCATTCAGACAGGGAGTAATTCACCCCTCCACTTT. Residues: CASTIQTGSNSPLHF.